This TCR beta chain was profiled in a study of cytomegalovirus exposure and HLA in healthy donors. This PCR relied on a set of 60 Vbeta primers and 13 Jbeta primers. This table comes from immunoSEQ multiplex PCR, and its TCRdb copy is limited to in-frame clones, with some not included. Of roughly 45,000 clones listed, less than 75% are singletons. Trimming took 4 bases from V and 1 from J, leaving 9 bases between them. Germline values: CDR1 KGHSH, CDR2 LQKENI. This CDR3 contains 14 residues. Sequences were obtained from PBMCs. The sequence came from a man in his 60s in good health and CMV-seropositive. V and J are TRBV18 and TRBJ2-3; the D gene is possibly TRBD2 (6 bases). CDR3 nucleotide sequence: TGTGCCAGCTCACTTGGCGGGGGCACAGATACGCAGTATTTT. Protein: CASSLGGGTDTQYF.